This T cell receptor (beta chain) was recovered during a study of shared clonotypes between healthy human individuals (dated by TCRdb to the early 2020s). The study in broad terms: The cohort included a few men and a couple of women between 18 and 49 years of age. Libraries were prepared and TCR repertoires were sequenced by different laboratories using diverse techniques, in order to increase sequencing depth and limit assay-specific biases. For each donor, three plates each were used for CD4 naive and CD4 memory, two plates were used for CD8 naive, and one plate was used for CD8 memory. The study deeply sequenced blood TCR repertoires of several healthy adults to estimate repertoire size and the extent of clonotype sharing between individuals. Between about 0.85 and 9.5 billion PBMCs per donor were obtained by leukapheresis.

In regard to this clone: No cognate antigen has been identified for it. Per-base quality was not reported, and no clone a single base away is much larger than it.

The donors were healthy, HIV-negative adults with no recently reported acute infections or vaccinations. All donors were Caucasian adults living in Nashville, Tennessee, USA. CD4+ T cells were enriched by magnetic negative selection; naive cells were then positively selected on CD45RA, and the negative fraction formed the memory subset. Blood was obtained by leukapheresis, after which PBMCs were separated by Ficoll-Histopaque density gradient centrifugation and cryopreserved in liquid nitrogen vapor phase. Analytical flow cytometry was used to check the purity and quantity of each magnetically sorted T cell population. Each sorted fraction had its genomic DNA isolated and then quantified by UV absorbance on a Nanodrop 2000c. CDR1 MNHEY and CDR2 SMNVEV were looked up in the germline V gene (reference sequence). Trimming takes 8 bases from V and 4 bases from J, and the germline ends sit 9 bases apart. From its cysteine to its phenylalanine, the CDR3 spans 13 amino acids. Here the CDR3 DNA is all that survives: 39 bases in frame from base 1.

Overall study outcomes, separate from this receptor: Larger estimated clonotype richness was generally found for naive subsets than for memory subsets. Sampling was restricted to blood, and TCR repertoires in tissue are likely to differ from TCR repertoires in blood. Because the study included only a small number of donors, the genetic and exposure-history diversity represented was limited. Around 5% of naive CD4, 3.5% of naive CD8, about 2.5% of memory CD4, and about 0.4% of memory CD8 clonotypes were shared across a few donors. Pairwise subsampling indicated that sequencing depth was expected to affect the degree of clonotype sharing among donors. Higher generation probabilities were observed for clonotypes shared by all four sorted-subset donors than for non-shared clonotypes. Rarefaction of sorted-subset datasets indicated incomplete sequencing despite the large sequencing depth.

Using the deep immunoSEQ assay, TCR CDR3 regions were amplified from genomic DNA by multiplex PCR. Extracted genomic DNA from each cell subset was spread evenly across all wells of several immunoSEQ 96-well plates, with each plate serving as a replicate. For sorted subsets, around 0.2 ug genomic DNA, equal to tens of thousands of T cell genomes, was loaded into each replicate PCR. The purified libraries were quantified using a Qubit 3.0 fluorometer, sized with a Bioanalyzer 2100, and then quantified again using the KAPA Library Quantification kit. Every immunoSEQ 96-well plate was sequenced on a dedicated single-read 150-cycle Illumina NextSeq 550 flow cell. For the original study's pipeline: Because only junctional sequences without quality scores were contained in the immunoSEQ output, filtering matching that applied to full-length reads could not be performed. To assign V/J genes and CDR3, sequences were annotated against IMGT germline references using PyIR, a Python wrapper for IgBLAST v1.9. Reads were removed for weak V/J assignments (E-value above 1e-6), missing CDR3, stop codons, out-of-frame junctions, or ambiguous translated residues. V3J clonotypes were defined as sequences sharing an identical inferred V gene, J gene, and CDR3 amino acid sequence. The percentage overlap between two repertoires was calculated by dividing the number of shared unique clonotypes by the size of the smaller repertoire. RTK rarefaction, the Chao1 estimator, and Recon v2.1 estimates of unobserved clonotypes were used to assess repertoire richness. Generation probabilities were computed with OLGA for all TCRbeta clonotypes obtained by the gDNA method from a handful of donors. TCRdb's version of the immuneACCESS table is confined to in-frame rearrangements and falls short of the full clone set. An unresolved V gene accounts for under half of the shortfall where checked; the remainder is of unknown origin. V, J and clone size are taken as reported in that table, and D and trimming were inferred from the DNA itself. Here the sample has approximately 2.5 million clones; approximately 92% occur a single time. Around 0.14% of the sample rests with the top ten.

Sequenced: naive CD4+ T cells sorted from blood. The cell subset or site label, as the study defines it: CD45RA+ positively selected. This chain joins TRBV27 to TRBJ1-6; a confident D gene designation cannot be given. The receptor was derived from a young man in good health. The CDR3 region: CASFRGYNSPLHF. The nucleotide sequence reads as follows: TGTGCCAGCTTCCGAGGGTATAATTCACCCCTCCACTTT.